The 25 T cell receptor beta chains below come from one sample, sequenced in a study of T-cell reconstitution after alpha-beta-depleted transplantation in children. Researchers prepared the TCRbeta library using unique molecular identifiers, the study reports. TCRdb itself ran the PCR reads through MiXCR, one entry per CDR3 protein. Here the sample spans approximately 210,000 distinct CDR3 sequences, roughly 15% being singletons. The sequenced sample was PBMCs, mostly from graft donor cells, obtained 360 days after TCRalphabeta/CD19-depleted stem cell transplant. Every receptor here comes from a male patient between 2 and 10 years old who had a stem cell transplant for acute lymphoblastic leukemia, so the T cells may come from the graft donor.

The V and J genes are TRBV4-1 and TRBJ2-1, with TRBD1 identical over 7 bases. V shed 2 bases, J shed 3 bases, and the junction held 4 bases outside the gene matches. The germline V gene has CDR1 MGHRA and CDR2 YSYEKL. This CDR3 is built from 15 residues. In nucleotides, the CDR3 is TGCGCCAGCAGCCAACTGGACAGGCGCTACAATGAGCAGTTCTTC. It translates to CASSQLDRRYNEQFF.

CDR3 loop: CSVVRPPNYGYTF. CDR3 bases: TGCAGCGTTGTTCGTCCCCCTAACTATGGCTACACCTTC. V gene TRBV29-1 combines with J gene TRBJ1-2; no clear D gene. The CDR3 is 13 amino acids. V gave up 4 bases and J gave up 0 bases, with 9 bases separating them. Germline V CDR1 and CDR2: SQVTM, ANQGSEA.

The chain carries TRBV30 and TRBJ1-4, with 9 bases identical to TRBD1. CDR1 GTSNPN and CDR2 SVGIG come from the germline V gene (reference sequence). CDR3 length: 12 residues. Trimming at V came to 3 bases and at J to 8 bases, leaving 1 base not matched to a gene. In DNA, the CDR3 is TGTGCCTGGAGCGACAGGGGGGAAAAACTGTTTTTT. Its protein is CAWSDRGEKLFF.

The table lists this clonotype with a few counts. This chain joins TRBV10-3 and TRBJ2-1; D possibly corresponds to TRBD2 (5 bases). CDR1 ENHRY and CDR2 SYGVKD come from the germline V gene. The length of the CDR3 is 15 residues. The ends were cut back, 3 bases at V and 4 bases at J, with 13 bases in the middle. In DNA form, the CDR3 reads TGTGCCATCAGTGACTCTGGCGGGCGTTACAATGAGCAGTTCTTC. Amino acids: CAISDSGGRYNEQFF.

This chain links TRBV29-1 with TRBJ1-3; no clear D gene. CDR1 is SQVTM and CDR2 is ANQGSEA in the germline V gene. This CDR3 region has 11 residues. The V and J ends lost 4 bases and 6 bases respectively, with 7 bases between them. This chain's CDR3 is CSVGTQNTIYF. CDR3 in DNA: TGCAGCGTTGGGACCCAAAACACCATATATTTT.

This clonotype was recorded a few times. The chain employs TRBV5-1 and TRBJ2-7; a weak D match, TRBD1 (6 bases). The length of the CDR3 is 14 residues. CDR1 is SGHRS and CDR2 is YFSETQ in the germline V gene. Trimming left V 2 bases short and J 2 bases short, with 11 bases between. The CDR3, as DNA: TGCGCCAGCAGCTTACAGGGTGGGACCTACGAGCAGTACTTC. It encodes CASSLQGGTYEQYF.

This clonotype occurred a few times. This rearrangement joins TRBV5-1 to TRBJ1-1, with unresolved D. Germline V lookup: CDR1 SGHRS, CDR2 YFSETQ. This CDR3 region has 14 residues. V was clipped by 0 bases and J by 4 bases, with 10 bases between them. The CDR3 region is CASSLDGLGTEAFF. As DNA, the CDR3 is TGCGCCAGCAGCTTGGACGGGTTGGGCACTGAAGCTTTCTTT. Based on the CDR3 plus reference TRBV5-1 and TRBJ1-1, the full variable domain is KAGVTQTPRYLIKTRGQQVTLSCSPISGHRSVSWYQQTPGQGLQFLFEYFSETQRNKGNFPGRFSGRQFSNSRSEMNVSTLELGDSALYLCASSLDGLGTEAFFGQGTRLTVV.

The gene calls are TRBV4-1 and TRBJ2-1; the D gene is possibly TRBD1 (6 bases). Germline loops: CDR1 MGHRA, CDR2 YSYEKL. V was pared by 0 bases and J by 2 bases, with 11 bases between. The CDR3 covers 16 residues. The CDR3 DNA reads as TGCGCCAGCAGCCAAGATCGAGGGGGTCCCTACAATGAGCAGTTCTTC. Its protein is CASSQDRGGPYNEQFF.

This clonotype was observed a few times. A junction end diverges from the germline sequence, so it may reflect a read error. The rearrangement links TRBV7-2 to TRBJ2-7; TRBD2 matches 7 bases. The V gene's germline CDR1 is SGHTA and CDR2 FQGNSA. This CDR3 is 14 amino acids long. The DNA of the CDR3 is TGTGCCAGCACCTTATCGGATTTACGGGGGGTAAAGTACTTC. This encodes CASTLSDLRGVKYF. The complete variable domain, with remaining parts taken from reference TRBV7-2 and TRBJ2-7, reads GAGVSQSPSNKVTEKGKDVELRCDPISGHTALYWYRQSLGQGLEFLIYFQGNSAPDKSGLPSDRFSAERTGGSVSTLTIQRTQQEDSAVYLCASTLSDLRGVKYFGPGTRLTVT.

In its sample, this clonotype was seen a few times. The chain combines TRBV10-3 with TRBJ2-3; TRBD1 matches at 7 bases. CDR1 ENHRY and CDR2 SYGVKD come from the germline V gene. The CDR3 covers 12 residues. V shed 5 bases, J shed 6 bases, and the junction held 2 bases outside the gene matches. The CDR3 loop reads CAISKGADTQYF. The CDR3, as DNA: TGTGCCATCAGTAAGGGGGCTGATACGCAGTATTTT.

V gene TRBV4-1 combines with J gene TRBJ1-1, with no clear D. From germline, CDR1 is MGHRA and CDR2 YSYEKL. The CDR3 totals 14 residues. With 1 base removed from V and 1 base from J, the gap between germline ends came to 7 bases. CDR3 residues: CASSQGVSNTEAFF. As DNA, the CDR3 is TGCGCCAGCAGCCAAGGGGTCTCGAACACTGAAGCTTTCTTT.

This clonotype was seen a few times. This chain links TRBV15 with TRBJ2-3; TRBD2 is a possible D gene (6 bases). The CDR3 runs to 15 residues. Trimming pared 3 bases from V and 3 bases from J, leaving 13 bases between. The germline CDR1 and CDR2 sequences are LNHNV and YYDKDF (reference sequence). The CDR3 protein is CATSSGGFITDTQYF. The CDR3 DNA is TGTGCCACCAGCAGTGGAGGGTTTATTACAGATACGCAGTATTTT.

V usage is TRBV3-1 and J usage is TRBJ2-5, with D unresolved. This CDR3 has 14 amino acids. Per the germline V gene, CDR1 is LGHDT and CDR2 is YNNKEL (reference sequence). Trimming took 1 base from V and 2 from J, leaving 8 bases between them. CDR3 region: CASSQGGQQETQYF. CDR3 sequence (DNA): TGTGCCAGCAGCCAAGGTGGGCAACAAGAGACCCAGTACTTC.

This clonotype was seen repeatedly, ten times or more. This chain links TRBV4-3 with TRBJ2-7; TRBD1 is a possible D gene (6 bases). This CDR3 has 12 residues. Trimming shortened V by 1 base and J by 5 bases, and 6 bases separated the two germline ends. Germline CDR1 is LGHNA and CDR2 is YSLEER. The CDR3 coding sequence is TGCGCCAGCAGCCAAGCAGGGGACGAGCAGTACTTC. It codes for CASSQAGDEQYF.

This clonotype showed up just a few times. The V and J genes are TRBV5-1 and TRBJ2-2; D remains unclear. The germline gives CDR1 SGHRS, CDR2 YFSETQ. V lost 2 bases, J lost 2 bases, and 7 bases lay in between. This CDR3 has 14 residues. This CDR3 is CASSLGKNTGELFF. The CDR3 DNA follows: TGCGCCAGCAGCTTAGGAAAAAACACCGGGGAGCTGTTTTTT. Full variable domain (outside the CDR3, taken from reference TRBV5-1 and TRBJ2-2): KAGVTQTPRYLIKTRGQQVTLSCSPISGHRSVSWYQQTPGQGLQFLFEYFSETQRNKGNFPGRFSGRQFSNSRSEMNVSTLELGDSALYLCASSLGKNTGELFFGEGSRLTVL.

The chain recombines TRBV20-1 with TRBJ1-4; no clear D gene. The CDR3 consists of 13 residues. The V and J ends lost 1 base and 4 bases respectively, with 7 bases between them. Germline V lookup: CDR1 DFQATT, CDR2 SNEGSKA (reference sequence). CDR3 DNA sequence: TGCAGTGCTAGAGGGCAGATTAATGAAAAACTGTTTTTT. This codes for CSARGQINEKLFF.

The genes are TRBV9 and TRBJ2-3, with TRBD2 matching over 14 bases. The CDR3 consists of 17 residues. CDR1 is SGDLS and CDR2 is YYNGEE in the germline V gene. The ends lost 0 bases at V and 1 base at J; junction bases unmatched: 1. DNA of the CDR3: TGTGCCAGCAGCGTAGCGGGACTAGCGGGAGGCACAGATACGCAGTATTTT. It specifies CASSVAGLAGGTDTQYF. Together with reference TRBV9 and TRBJ2-3, the CDR3 gives the full variable domain: DSGVTQTPKHLITATGQRVTLRCSPRSGDLSVYWYQQSLDQGLQFLIQYYNGEERAKGNILERFSAQQFPDLHSELNLSSLELGDSALYFCASSVAGLAGGTDTQYFGPGTRLTVL.

The chain recombines TRBV5-4 with TRBJ2-5; the D gene is possibly TRBD2 (6 bases). The CDR3 is 13 amino acids. V lost 6 bases and J 5 bases, leaving 14 bases between the germline ends. Germline loops: CDR1 SGHNT, CDR2 YYREEE (reference sequence). This chain's CDR3 is CASTTAAGETQYF. The CDR3 DNA is TGTGCCAGCACCACGGCTGCGGGGGAGACCCAGTACTTC.

This rearrangement joins TRBV7-9 to TRBJ2-1; 8 nucleotides match TRBD1. Germline assignment: CDR1 SEHNR and CDR2 FQNEAQ (reference sequence). J lost 4 bases, V lost 1 base, and 6 bases had no gene match. CDR3 length equals 16 residues. In nucleotides, the CDR3 is TGTGCCAGCAGCTTAGGGCAGGGGGCAAGGTACAATGAGCAGTTCTTC. Its translation is CASSLGQGARYNEQFF. The entire variable domain, with the rest obtained from reference TRBV7-9 and TRBJ2-1, is as follows: DTGVSQNPRHKITKRGQNVTFRCDPISEHNRLYWYRQTLGQGPEFLTYFQNEAQLEKSRLLSDRFSAERPKGSFSTLEIQRTEQGDSAMYLCASSLGQGARYNEQFFGPGTRLTVL.

The chain links TRBV29-1 to TRBJ2-7; D possibly corresponds to TRBD2 (6 bases). CDR3 size: 13 residues. Trimming left V 4 bases short and J 6 bases short, with 16 bases between. Germline V CDR1 and CDR2: SQVTM, ANQGSEA. CDR3 in amino acids: CSVVSGSTTEQYF. CDR3 bases: TGCAGCGTTGTTAGCGGCAGCACAACCGAGCAGTACTTC.

This clonotype came up a few times. The V and J genes are TRBV7-2 and TRBJ1-2; D not resolved. This CDR3 is built from 14 residues. Germline V CDR1 and CDR2: SGHTA, FQGNSA. V lost 2 bases to trimming and J lost 6 bases, with 13 bases between them. The chain's CDR3 is CASSLMRPENGYTF. The CDR3, as DNA: TGTGCCAGCAGCTTAATGAGGCCCGAGAATGGCTACACCTTC. The full variable domain, rest sourced from reference TRBV7-2 and TRBJ1-2, is GAGVSQSPSNKVTEKGKDVELRCDPISGHTALYWYRQSLGQGLEFLIYFQGNSAPDKSGLPSDRFSAERTGGSVSTLTIQRTQQEDSAVYLCASSLMRPENGYTFGSGTRLTVV.

This clonotype appeared a few times. V usage is TRBV5-6 and J usage is TRBJ2-3; the D is unclear. Between the trimmed V and J ends, which lost 4 bases and 2 bases, there was a span of 14 bases. There are 15 residues in the CDR3. Germline CDR1 and CDR2: SGHDT and YYEEEE. The CDR3, as DNA: TGTGCCAGCAGCCCCATGGCACTTATCACAGATACGCAGTATTTT. Protein product: CASSPMALITDTQYF. Drawing the rest from reference TRBV5-6 and TRBJ2-3, the complete variable domain is DAGVTQSPTHLIKTRGQQVTLRCSPKSGHDTVSWYQQALGQGPQFIFQYYEEEERQRGNFPDRFSGHQFPNYSSELNVNALLLGDSALYLCASSPMALITDTQYFGPGTRLTVL.

This chain links TRBV7-6 with TRBJ1-4; D might be TRBD1 (5 bases). The CDR3 is 15 residues long. Trimming cost V 5 bases and J 8 bases, with 18 bases left between them. From germline, CDR1 is SGHVS and CDR2 FNYEAQ. The CDR3, as DNA: TGTGCCAGCAGCCCGACAGCCCGGGGGAACGAAAAACTGTTTTTT. Amino acid sequence: CASSPTARGNEKLFF.

The J gene is TRBJ2-2, the V gene TRBV10-1, with TRBD1 matching over 8 bases. CDR1 is WNHNN and CDR2 is SYGVQD in the germline V gene (reference sequence). CDR3 length: 15 residues. V shed 4 bases and J 5 bases; nucleotides not matched to a gene: 6. In DNA, the CDR3 is TGCGCCAGCAGTGCGAGGACAGGGAGGACCGGGGAGCTGTTTTTT. Translating gives CASSARTGRTGELFF.

This chain connects TRBV27 to TRBJ2-7, with a weak D call TRBD1 (6 bases). The CDR3 is 14 residues long. The ends were cut back, 4 bases at V and 7 bases at J, with 17 bases in the middle. The germline V gene has CDR1 MNHEY and CDR2 SMNVEV (reference sequence). CDR3 in DNA: TGTGCCAGCAGTTCTTACAGGGCAATGAGGGAGCAGTACTTC. Translated, it gives CASSSYRAMREQYF.